These T cell receptor beta chains were read from a single sample in a study of cytomegalovirus exposure and HLA in healthy donors. Data came from immunoSEQ multiplex PCR; TCRdb stores just in-frame clones and leaves some out. This table has about 160,000 clones, around 77% appearing once. Sample: PBMCs. The receptor set was obtained from a woman in her twenties or thirties in good health and CMV-seronegative. Each CDR3 is given without its conserved first and last residue. The order of the fields is J gene, CDR3 length, V gene, CDR3 protein.

J: TRBJ2-5; length: 13; V: TRBV11-3; CDR3: ASSPHRRGRGTQY
J: TRBJ2-5; length: 11; V: TRBV30; CDR3: AWSSRAGETQY
J: TRBJ1-6; length: 11; V: TRBV5-1; CDR3: ASSPKGNSPLH
J: TRBJ1-6; length: 13; V: TRBV2; CDR3: ASSEGTGVNSPLH
J: TRBJ1-1; length: 12; V: TRBV2; CDR3: ASSDSGGNTEAF
J: TRBJ2-7; length: 9; V: TRBV6-6; CDR3: ASTGMNEQY
J: TRBJ1-1; length: 17; V: TRBV5-1; CDR3: ASSPSRVLITERNTEAF
J: TRBJ1-5; length: 13; V: TRBV5-1; CDR3: ASSLEGQNNQPQH
J: TRBJ2-5; length: 16; V: TRBV10-3; CDR3: AISERVPGLADKETQY
J: TRBJ1-5; length: 11; V: TRBV5-4; CDR3: ASSQDRGQPQH
J: TRBJ2-3; length: 10; V: TRBV30; CDR3: AWTQGSDTQY
J: TRBJ2-7; length: 11; V: TRBV6-5; CDR3: ASSLDRTYEQY
J: TRBJ1-1; length: 11; V: TRBV30; CDR3: AWSGDREPEAF
J: TRBJ1-1; length: 10; V: TRBV5-5; CDR3: ASSFWGSEAF
J: TRBJ1-1; length: 15; V: TRBV18; CDR3: ASSQLAGGLMNTEAF
J: TRBJ1-6; length: 10; V: TRBV28; CDR3: ASSTNNSPLH
J: TRBJ2-5; length: 15; V: TRBV28; CDR3: ASSLSRGWSAKETQY
J: TRBJ2-3; length: 14; V: TRBV9; CDR3: ASSSRALAGVDTQY
J: TRBJ1-4; length: 13; V: TRBV9; CDR3: ASSVVAGTNEKLF
J: TRBJ1-3; length: 13; V: TRBV7-9; CDR3: ASSTDRVEGNTIY
J: TRBJ2-1; length: 14; V: TRBV9; CDR3: ASSAPRDTSYNEQF
J: TRBJ2-4; length: 15; V: TRBV19; CDR3: ASSQLGGQGAKNIQY